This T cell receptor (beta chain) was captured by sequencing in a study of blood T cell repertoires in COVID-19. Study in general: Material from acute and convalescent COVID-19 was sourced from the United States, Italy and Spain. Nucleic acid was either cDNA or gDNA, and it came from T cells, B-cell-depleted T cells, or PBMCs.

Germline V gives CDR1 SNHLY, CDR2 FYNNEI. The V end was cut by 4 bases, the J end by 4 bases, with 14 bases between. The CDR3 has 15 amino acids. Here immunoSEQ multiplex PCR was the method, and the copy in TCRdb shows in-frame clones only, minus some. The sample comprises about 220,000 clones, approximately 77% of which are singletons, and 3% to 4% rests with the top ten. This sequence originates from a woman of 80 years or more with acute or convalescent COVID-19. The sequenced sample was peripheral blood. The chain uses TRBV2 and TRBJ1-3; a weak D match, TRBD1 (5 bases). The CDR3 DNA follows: TGTGCCAGCAGTGTTAGGACAATTTTCGGAAACACCATATATTTT. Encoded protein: CASSVRTIFGNTIYF.